Presented here are 3 T cell receptor beta chains from one specimen sequenced in a study of shared clonotypes between healthy human individuals (TCRdb year 2020). Library preparation used the immunoSEQ multiplex PCR assay. In its TCRdb copy, this immuneACCESS table keeps in-frame sequences only and misses some clones. Where compared with another copy, unresolved V genes explain less than half of these, and the others have no known cause. For this sample there are approximately 2.3 million clones; approximately 93% appear just once. The ten largest account for 0.39% of the sample. Sequenced input: naive CD4+ T cells from PBMCs. This specimen's cell subset or site label, per the study, means: CD45RA+ positively selected. These receptors originate from a man between 18 and 35 years old in good health. Some clones in this sample may be carry-over from other donors' samples.

This sequence joins TRBV2 and TRBJ2-7; D perhaps matches TRBD1 (7 bases). Germline V gene lookup returns CDR1 SNHLY and CDR2 FYNNEI. Deletions cut 7 bases from V and 0 bases from J, with 16 bases between. This CDR3 is 15 amino acids long. As DNA, the CDR3 is TGTGCCAGCACCCCAGGGGGGTCTAGCTCCTACGAGCAGTACTTC. Amino acid sequence: CASTPGGSSSYEQYF. Full variable domain (outside the CDR3, taken from reference TRBV2 and TRBJ2-7): EPEVTQTPSHQVTQMGQEVILRCVPISNHLYFYWYRQILGQKVEFLVSFYNNEISEKSEIFDDQFSVERPDGSNFTLKIRSTKLEDSAMYFCASTPGGSSSYEQYFGPGTRLTVT.

The rearrangement links TRBV28 to TRBJ1-2; D possibly corresponds to TRBD1 (6 bases). Germline assignment: CDR1 MDHEN and CDR2 SYDVKM. V shed 6 bases and J shed 3 bases, with 14 bases lying between them. The CDR3 sequence is 14 residues long. In DNA form, the CDR3 reads TGTGCCAGCAGCGCAGGGGTGTTGGACTATGGCTACACCTTC. It specifies CASSAGVLDYGYTF.

The rearrangement joins TRBV7-9 to TRBJ2-3; 8 nucleotides align to TRBD2. Per germline, CDR1 SEHNR and CDR2 FQNEAQ (reference sequence). The CDR3 is 14 amino acids. Losses at the gene ends were 6 bases for V and 0 bases for J; bases not matched to a gene: 2. The CDR3 DNA is TGTGCCAGCAGACCTAGCGGGAGCACAGATACGCAGTATTTT. Translation gives CASRPSGSTDTQYF.